By share of the sample, the clone carrying this T cell receptor beta chain is large (0.1 to 1%). Its antigen is not identified. Sample time point: patch test 3, about 24 weeks after DPC sensitization. Treatment indicated: therapeutic diphenylcyclopropenone sensitization with weekly scalp DPC. Donors, patients with alopecia ranging from 18 to 70 years old and judged suitable for DPC, provided samples. This specimen belongs to a study of human T cells and chemical hapten exposure. Study-level information: Patch tests put 0.01% DPC on the upper back, and the results were checked at 6 days. Study outcomes and limitations: DPC sensitization produced no change in TCRs with frequency above 1 in 1000.

In the original processing: Per-sample TCR counts ranged from about 20,000 to 690,600, median about 100,000. TCRdb independently ran MiXCR on the RACE reads; one entry per CDR3 protein. What appears here as the V and J calls and clone size reflects TCRdb's work, not the paper's. Seen here are 97,000 or so distinct CDR3 sequences, 25% to 35% observed once, and the top ten hold approximately 10%. The receptor's source is a man between 35 and 55 years old with alopecia areata. Some clones in this sample may be carry-over from other donors' samples. Here the sequenced sample was whole blood, taken in connection with sensitization to the hapten diphenylcyclopropenone (DPC).

CDR3 sequence (DNA): TGTGCCAGCACCGAACTAGCCAAAAACATTCAGTACTTC. Protein product: CASTELAKNIQYF. J is TRBJ2-4 and V is TRBV6-6, with D unclear. Germline-derived CDR1 and CDR2 are MNHNY and SVGAGI (reference sequence). Trimming cost V 7 bases and J 0 bases, with 7 bases left between them. The CDR3 contains 13 residues.